What follows describes a single T cell receptor (beta chain). Only in-frame clones appear in the TCRdb table, and some are missing; sequencing was by immunoSEQ multiplex PCR. The sample has 160,000 or so clones, around 84% seen once. In germline, CDR1 is SQVTM, CDR2 ANQGSEA. The CDR3 is made up of 10 amino acids. With 0 bases removed from V and 8 bases from J, the gap between germline ends came to 4 bases. The sample comes from a study of blood T cell repertoires in COVID-19. Cohort 3 donors were reported recovered after two negative PCRs, clearance, or symptom resolution. What was sequenced was PBMCs or T cells enriched from blood (not recorded which). This TCR was recovered from a woman in her fifties or sixties who had recovered from COVID-19. The J gene is TRBJ1-1, the V gene TRBV29-1; D gene unclear. This chain's CDR3 is CSVEDREAFF. For the CDR3, the DNA is TGCAGCGTTGAAGACAGGGAAGCTTTCTTT.